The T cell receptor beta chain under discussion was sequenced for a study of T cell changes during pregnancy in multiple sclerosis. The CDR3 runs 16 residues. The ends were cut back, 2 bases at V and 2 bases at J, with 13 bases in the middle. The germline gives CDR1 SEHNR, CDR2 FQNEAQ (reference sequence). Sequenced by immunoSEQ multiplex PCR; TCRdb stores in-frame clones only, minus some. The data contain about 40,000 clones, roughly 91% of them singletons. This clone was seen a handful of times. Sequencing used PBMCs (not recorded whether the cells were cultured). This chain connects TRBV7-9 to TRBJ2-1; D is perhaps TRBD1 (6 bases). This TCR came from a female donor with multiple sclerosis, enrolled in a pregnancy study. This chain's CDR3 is CASSLLSGATYNEQFF. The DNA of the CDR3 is TGTGCCAGCAGCTTACTCTCAGGGGCCACCTACAATGAGCAGTTCTTC.